The 5 T cell receptor beta chains below all came from one sample that was sequenced in a study of graft-versus-host responses after intestinal transplantation. Clones were read by immunoSEQ multiplex PCR, and TCRdb kept only the in-frame ones, dropping some. The sample consists of about 120,000 clones, approximately 93% of them appearing once. The antigens of these receptors remain unknown. Sequences were derived from unstimulated CD8+ T cells sorted from spleen or lymph node cells, sampled before transplant. The receptors here all came from a human donor who was the organ donor for an intestinal transplant.

This chain joins TRBV30 and TRBJ1-2; D gene uncertain. The germline V gene encodes CDR1 GTSNPN and CDR2 SVGIG (reference sequence). The CDR3 is 13 amino acids. V gave up 3 bases and J gave up 8 bases, with 16 bases separating them. Here the CDR3 reads CAWSPFLGGGYTF. The CDR3 DNA follows: TGTGCCTGGAGCCCTTTTCTAGGAGGCGGCTACACCTTC.

A remark on this clone: Other DNA sequences in the same sample also yield this CDR3. The J gene is TRBJ2-7, the V gene TRBV4-3; the match to TRBD1 covers 9 bases. Germline CDR1 is LGHNA and CDR2 is YSLEER. V trimming: 4 bases; J trimming: 1 base; junction bases outside the gene matches: 2. There are 14 residues in the CDR3. The CDR3 region is CASSPGTGSYEQYF. In DNA form, the CDR3 reads TGCGCCAGCAGCCCTGGGACAGGGTCCTACGAGCAGTACTTC.

This clone was counted once. The sample carries other DNA sequences with the same CDR3. The chain combines TRBV6-6 with TRBJ2-7, with 11 positions matching TRBD1. This CDR3 has 14 amino acids. V lost 2 bases to trimming and J lost 3 bases; unmatched junction nucleotides: 0. CDR1 and CDR2 (germline): MNHNY, SVGAGI (reference sequence). The CDR3 DNA sequence: TGTGCCAGCAGTTACGGGACAGGGGGCTACGAGCAGTACTTC. This translates into CASSYGTGGYEQYF.

The gene calls are TRBV27 and TRBJ2-7; perhaps TRBD1 as D (6 bases). The CDR3 totals 11 residues. V lost 5 bases to trimming and J lost 6 bases, with 8 bases between them. Germline V gives CDR1 MNHEY, CDR2 SMNVEV (reference sequence). The CDR3 coding sequence is TGTGCCAGCAGTGGGGGCAGCGAGCAGTACTTC. Translated: CASSGGSEQYF.

The chain joins TRBV5-1 to TRBJ1-1; TRBD1 is a possible D gene (6 bases). CDR1 is SGHRS and CDR2 is YFSETQ in the germline V gene. The CDR3 has 13 amino acids. V was clipped by 2 bases and J by 6 bases, with 11 bases between them. The CDR3: CASSFTGFAEAFF. The CDR3 DNA follows: TGCGCCAGCAGCTTTACAGGGTTTGCTGAAGCTTTCTTT.